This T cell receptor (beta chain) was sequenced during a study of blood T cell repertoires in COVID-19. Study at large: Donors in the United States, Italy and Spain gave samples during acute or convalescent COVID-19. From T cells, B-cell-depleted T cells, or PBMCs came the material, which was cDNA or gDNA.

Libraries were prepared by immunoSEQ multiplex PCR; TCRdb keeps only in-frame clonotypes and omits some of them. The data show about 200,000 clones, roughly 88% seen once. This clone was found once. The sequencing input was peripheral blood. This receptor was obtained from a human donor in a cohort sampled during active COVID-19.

The CDR3 region is CANVAGPSTYEQYF. CDR3 DNA: TGTGCCAACGTAGCGGGACCATCAACCTACGAGCAGTACTTC. The V call is TRBV24-1, the J call TRBJ2-7; 8 bases align to TRBD2. With V trimmed by 11 bases and J by 2 bases, 10 bases remained unmatched. The length of the CDR3 is 14 residues. Germline values: CDR1 KGHDR, CDR2 SFDVKD.